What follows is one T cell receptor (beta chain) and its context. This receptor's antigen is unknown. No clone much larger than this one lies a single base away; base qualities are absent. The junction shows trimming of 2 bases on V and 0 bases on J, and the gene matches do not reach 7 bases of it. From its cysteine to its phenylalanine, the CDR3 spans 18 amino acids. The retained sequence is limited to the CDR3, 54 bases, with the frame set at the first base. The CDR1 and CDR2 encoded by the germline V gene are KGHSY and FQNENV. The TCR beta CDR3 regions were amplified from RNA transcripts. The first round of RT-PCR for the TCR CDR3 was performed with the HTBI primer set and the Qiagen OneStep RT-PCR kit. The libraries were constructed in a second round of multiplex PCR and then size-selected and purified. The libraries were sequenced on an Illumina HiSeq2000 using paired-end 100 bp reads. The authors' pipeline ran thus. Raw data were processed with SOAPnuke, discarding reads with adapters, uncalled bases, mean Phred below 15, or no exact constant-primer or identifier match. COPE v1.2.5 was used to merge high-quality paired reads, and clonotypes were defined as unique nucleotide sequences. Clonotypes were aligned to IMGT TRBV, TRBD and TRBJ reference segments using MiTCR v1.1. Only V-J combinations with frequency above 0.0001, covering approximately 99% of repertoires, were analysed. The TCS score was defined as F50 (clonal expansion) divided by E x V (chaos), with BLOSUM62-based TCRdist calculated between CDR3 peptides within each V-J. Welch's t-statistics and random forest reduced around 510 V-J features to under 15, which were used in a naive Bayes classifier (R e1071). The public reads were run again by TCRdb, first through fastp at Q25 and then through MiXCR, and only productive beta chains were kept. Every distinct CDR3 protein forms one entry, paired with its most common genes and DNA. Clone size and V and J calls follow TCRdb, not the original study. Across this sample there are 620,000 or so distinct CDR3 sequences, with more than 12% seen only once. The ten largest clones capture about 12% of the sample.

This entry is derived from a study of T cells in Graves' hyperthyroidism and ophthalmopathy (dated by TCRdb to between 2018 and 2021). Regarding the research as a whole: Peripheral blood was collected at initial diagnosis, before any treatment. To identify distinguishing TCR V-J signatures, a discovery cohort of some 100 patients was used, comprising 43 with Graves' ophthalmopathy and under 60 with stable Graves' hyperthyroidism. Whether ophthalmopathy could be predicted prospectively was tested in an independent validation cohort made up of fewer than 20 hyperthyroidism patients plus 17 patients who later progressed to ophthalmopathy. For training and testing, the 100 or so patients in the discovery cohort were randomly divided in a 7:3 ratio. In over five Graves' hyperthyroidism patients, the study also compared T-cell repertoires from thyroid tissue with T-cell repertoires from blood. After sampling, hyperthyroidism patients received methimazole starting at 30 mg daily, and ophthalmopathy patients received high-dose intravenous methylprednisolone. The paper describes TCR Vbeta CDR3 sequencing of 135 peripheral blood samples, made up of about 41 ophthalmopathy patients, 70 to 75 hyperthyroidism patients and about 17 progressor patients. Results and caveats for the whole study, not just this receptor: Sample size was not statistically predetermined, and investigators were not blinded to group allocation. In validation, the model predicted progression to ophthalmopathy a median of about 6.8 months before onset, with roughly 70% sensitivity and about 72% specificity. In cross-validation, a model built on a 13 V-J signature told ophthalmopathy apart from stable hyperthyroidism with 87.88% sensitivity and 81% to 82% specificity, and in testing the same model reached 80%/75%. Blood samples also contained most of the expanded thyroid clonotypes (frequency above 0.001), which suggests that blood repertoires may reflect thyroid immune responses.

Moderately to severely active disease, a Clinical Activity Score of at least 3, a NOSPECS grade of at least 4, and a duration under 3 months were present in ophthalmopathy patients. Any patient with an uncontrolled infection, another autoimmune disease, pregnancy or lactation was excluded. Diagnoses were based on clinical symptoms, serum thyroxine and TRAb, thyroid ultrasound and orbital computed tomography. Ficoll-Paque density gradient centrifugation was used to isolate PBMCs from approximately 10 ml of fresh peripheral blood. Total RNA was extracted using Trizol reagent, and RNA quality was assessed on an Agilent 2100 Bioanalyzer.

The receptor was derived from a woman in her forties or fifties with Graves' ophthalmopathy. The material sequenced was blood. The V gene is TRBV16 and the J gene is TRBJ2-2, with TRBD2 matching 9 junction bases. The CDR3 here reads CASSQSQAGGTNTGELFF. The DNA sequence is TGTGCCAGCAGCCAAAGTCAAGCGGGGGGAACGAACACCGGGGAGCTGTTTTTT.